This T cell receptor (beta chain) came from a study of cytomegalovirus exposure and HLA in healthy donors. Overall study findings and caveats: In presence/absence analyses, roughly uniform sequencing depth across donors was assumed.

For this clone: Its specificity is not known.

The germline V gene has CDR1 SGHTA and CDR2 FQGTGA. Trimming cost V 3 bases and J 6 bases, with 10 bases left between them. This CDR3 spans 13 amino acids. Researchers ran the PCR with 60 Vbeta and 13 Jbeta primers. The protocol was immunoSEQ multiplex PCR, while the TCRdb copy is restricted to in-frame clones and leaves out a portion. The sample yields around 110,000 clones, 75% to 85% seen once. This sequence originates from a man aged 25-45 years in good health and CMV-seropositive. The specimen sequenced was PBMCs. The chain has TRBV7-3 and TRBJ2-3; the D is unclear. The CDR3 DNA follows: TGTGCCAGCAGCTTTATAGAACGGGATACGCAGTATTTT. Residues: CASSFIERDTQYF.